Below are 22 T cell receptor beta chains sequenced from a single sample in a study of human T cells and chemical hapten exposure. Each CDR3 protein is one row after TCRdb ran MiXCR on the RACE reads. The sample yields some 340,000 distinct CDR3 sequences, around 7% seen once. Time point specified: patch test 1, 2 weeks after DPC sensitization. Treatment given: therapeutic diphenylcyclopropenone sensitization with weekly scalp DPC. The sample consisted of whole blood, taken in connection with sensitization to the hapten diphenylcyclopropenone (DPC). The origin of the receptors is a woman between 18 and 30 years old with alopecia areata. Some clones in this sample may be carry-over from other donors' samples.

In nucleotides, the CDR3 is TGCGCCAGCAGCCAAGATACAGCCGACTATGGCTACACCTTC. Translated: CASSQDTADYGYTF. V is TRBV4-3 and J is TRBJ1-2, with no clear D. CDR3 length: 14 amino acids. Germline assignment: CDR1 LGHNA and CDR2 YSLEER. V was pared by 0 bases and J by 3 bases, with 8 bases between.

Comment on this clonotype: A much bigger clone sits one base away, suggesting this may be a read error. The CDR3 does not close with the conserved phenylalanine or tryptophan, likely indicating a read error. The CDR3 spells CASSSNPGTPYGYTY. For the CDR3, the DNA is TGTGCCAGCAGCTCCAACCCCGGGACACCCTATGGCTACACCTAC. The chain is built from TRBV7-3 and TRBJ1-2, with D maybe TRBD1 (6 bases). V gave up 4 bases and J gave up 4 bases, with 16 bases separating them. The CDR3 has 15 residues. The V gene's germline CDR1 is SGHTA and CDR2 FQGTGA.

The gene calls are TRBV7-2 and TRBJ2-5; 8 bases align to TRBD2. CDR3 length: 17 residues. The germline CDR1 and CDR2 sequences are SGHTA and FQGNSA. J was trimmed by 2 bases and V by 1 base; bases with no gene match: 9. The CDR3 sequence is CASSLEGGGTLQETQYF. CDR3 DNA sequence: TGTGCCAGCAGCTTAGAAGGCGGGGGGACCCTTCAAGAGACCCAGTACTTC.

This clonotype was picked up many times. The chain carries TRBV7-2 and TRBJ2-5, with 9 bases that match TRBD1. With V trimmed by 5 bases and J by 5 bases, 9 bases remained unmatched. This CDR3 spans 15 amino acids. Germline values: CDR1 SGHTA, CDR2 FQGNSA. The CDR3 DNA reads TGTGCCAGCAGCCGAGGACAGGGGTCATCGGAGACCCAGTACTTC. Protein sequence: CASSRGQGSSETQYF.

This clonotype was seen repeatedly, ten times or more. The rearrangement links TRBV6-4 to TRBJ2-3, with D unclear. Trimming removed 3 bases from V and 0 bases from J, with 7 bases in between. The CDR3 runs to 14 residues. Germline-derived CDR1 and CDR2 are MRHNA and SNTAGT. CDR3: CASSEDGSTDTQYF. The CDR3 coding sequence is TGTGCCAGCAGTGAAGACGGGAGCACAGATACGCAGTATTTT.

Points on this clonotype: One end of the junction fails to match germline, which may point to a read error. The DNA of the CDR3 is TGTGCCAGTGCCACGGCACCCTCCAACGAGCAGTACTTC. Protein sequence: CASATAPSNEQYF. The chain is built from TRBV7-2 and TRBJ2-7; unclear D gene. This CDR3 has 13 amino acids. Germline V CDR1 and CDR2: SGHTA, FQGNSA.

This clonotype appeared many times. The rearrangement uses TRBV7-2 and TRBJ2-5; either TRBD1 or TRBD2 may fit D (5 bases each). Germline V gene lookup returns CDR1 SGHTA and CDR2 FQGNSA. This CDR3 is 12 amino acids long. V was clipped by 6 bases and J by 2 bases, with 7 bases between them. This chain's CDR3 is CASSWGQETQYF. DNA for the CDR3: TGTGCCAGCAGTTGGGGGCAAGAGACCCAGTACTTC.

This clonotype was found many times. J is TRBJ2-7 and V is TRBV10-3; TRBD1 is a possible D gene (5 bases). The CDR3 spans 14 residues. Trimming pared 8 bases from V and 0 bases from J, leaving 14 bases between. Germline lookup yields CDR1 ENHRY and CDR2 SYGVKD. CDR3 bases: TGTGCCATCGAGCAGGGCTTTTTCTCCTACGAGCAGTACTTC. The encoded protein is CAIEQGFFSYEQYF.

This clonotype was observed a handful of times. This chain joins TRBV6-5 and TRBJ1-1; no clear D gene. The CDR3 contains 14 residues. The ends were cut back, 0 bases at V and 9 bases at J, with 14 bases in the middle. Looked up from germline, CDR1 is MNHEY and CDR2 is SVGAGI. As DNA, the CDR3 is TGTGCCAGCAGTTACTCGACGAATCAGGTTAAAGCTTTCTTT. Amino acids: CASSYSTNQVKAFF.

There are many counts of this clonotype. The J gene is TRBJ2-3, the V gene TRBV7-9; 7 bases line up with TRBD2. V gave up 6 bases and J gave up 0 bases; unmatched junction bases: 6. Germline loops: CDR1 SEHNR, CDR2 FQNEAQ (reference sequence). The CDR3 extends over 15 amino acids. The CDR3 DNA sequence: TGTGCCAGCAGTCCTGCGGGGGTTAGCACAGATACGCAGTATTTT. It yields the protein CASSPAGVSTDTQYF.

The rearrangement joins TRBV12-3 or TRBV12-4 to TRBJ2-3; 9 bases match TRBD2. The CDR3 has 16 residues. Germline trimming cut 6 bases from V and 1 base from J; bases unmatched to any gene: 8. The DNA for the CDR3 is TGTGCCAGCAGCCCCACGCAGCGGGGGGGCACAGATACGCAGTATTTT. Amino acids: CASSPTQRGGTDTQYF.

The chain is built from TRBV5-6 and TRBJ1-2, with D possibly matching TRBD1 (5 bases). The CDR3 is made up of 14 amino acids. Germline loops: CDR1 SGHDT, CDR2 YYEEEE. V lost 0 bases and J 2 bases, leaving 8 bases between the germline ends. CDR3 sequence reads: CASSLERGNYGYTF. CDR3 in DNA: TGTGCCAGCAGCTTGGAAAGGGGAAACTATGGCTACACCTTC.

This clonotype has more than one count but fewer than ten. The V gene is TRBV6-2 or TRBV6-3, the J gene TRBJ2-3; TRBD2 is a possible D gene (5 bases). The CDR3 is 13 residues long. CDR1 is MNHEY, CDR2 SVGEGT, per germline. V lost 10 bases, J lost 4 bases, and 15 bases lay in between. CDR3 amino acids: CATHPTGADTQYF. In nucleotides, the CDR3 is TGTGCCACCCACCCCACCGGGGCAGATACGCAGTATTTT.

This clonotype was detected a few times. The chain couples TRBV19 to TRBJ1-5, with 7 bases lining up with TRBD1. The germline V gene has CDR1 LNHDA and CDR2 SQIVND (reference sequence). The CDR3 consists of 15 residues. V lost 7 bases to trimming and J lost 6 bases; unmatched junction nucleotides: 12. For the CDR3, the DNA is TGTGCCAGTAAAGATCGTTACAGGGGCTTTCAGCCCCAGCATTTT. Encoded protein: CASKDRYRGFQPQHF.

The CDR3: CASSLDSGGTNYGYTF. CDR3 DNA: TGTGCCAGCAGCTTAGATTCAGGGGGGACTAACTATGGCTACACCTTC. The chain employs TRBV7-2 and TRBJ1-2; 7 positions match TRBD1. The V gene's germline CDR1 is SGHTA and CDR2 FQGNSA. V lost 1 base and J lost 0; bases outside the gene matches: 5. The CDR3 spans 16 residues.

This clonotype has more than one count but fewer than ten. The chain couples TRBV19 to TRBJ2-7; D is ambiguous. The CDR3 is 14 amino acids. Trimming stripped 3 bases from V and 4 bases from J, with 13 bases between. CDR1 and CDR2 (germline): LNHDA, SQIVND (reference sequence). CDR3 sequence: CASSIFGSRYEQYF. The CDR3 DNA follows: TGTGCCAGTAGTATTTTCGGCAGTCGGTACGAGCAGTACTTC.

This clonotype appeared a few times. The chain's CDR3 is CASSIRPTGHYDYEQYF. The CDR3 DNA reads as TGTGCCAGTAGTATTCGGCCAACGGGACACTACGACTACGAGCAGTACTTC. The rearrangement uses TRBV19 and TRBJ2-7; D possibly corresponds to TRBD1 (6 bases). This CDR3 region has 17 residues. In germline, CDR1 is LNHDA, CDR2 SQIVND (reference sequence). V was cut by 3 bases and J by 3 bases, with 21 bases left in between. The variable domain in full, completed from reference TRBV19 and TRBJ2-7, reads DGGITQSPKYLFRKEGQNVTLSCEQNLNHDAMYWYRQDPGQGLRLIYYSQIVNDFQKGDIAEGYSVSREKKESFPLTVTSAQKNPTAFYLCASSIRPTGHYDYEQYFGPGTRLTVT.

This clonotype was seen only a few times. One end of the junction does not line up with germline, which may come from a read error. V gene TRBV7-7 combines with J gene TRBJ2-6; no definite D call. This CDR3 spans 17 amino acids. In germline, CDR1 is SSHAT, CDR2 FNYEAQ (reference sequence). Here the CDR3 DNA reads TGTGCTAGCAGTTCGGCAGGATGGTCGTCTGGGGCCAACGTCCTGACTTTC. Protein sequence: CASSSAGWSSGANVLTF.

This clonotype was seen many times. This sequence joins TRBV12-3 or TRBV12-4 and TRBJ2-4; no firm D call. This CDR3 is built from 14 residues. Trimming cost V 0 bases and J 7 bases, with 10 bases left between them. CDR3 DNA sequence: TGTGCCAGCAGTTTAGCTTGGCAGTCCAACATTCAGTACTTC. Its protein is CASSLAWQSNIQYF.

The J gene is TRBJ2-1, the V gene TRBV20-1, with 15 positions matching TRBD2. Per the germline V gene, CDR1 is DFQATT and CDR2 is SNEGSKA (reference sequence). V gave up 7 bases and J gave up 7 bases; unmatched junction bases: 11. This CDR3 has 16 residues. The CDR3 region has the DNA TGCAGTGTTCCAAATCCGGGACTAGCGGGGGGTAATGAGCAGTTCTTC. Protein product: CSVPNPGLAGGNEQFF.

This clonotype was detected ten times or more. The chain uses TRBV5-4 and TRBJ1-3; D ambiguous. CDR3 length: 13 residues. Germline CDR1 reads SGHNT; CDR2 reads YYREEE (reference sequence). V was shortened by 5 bases and J by 1 base, with 7 bases between the two germline ends. CDR3 in amino acids: CASRPGSGNTIYF. Written as DNA, the CDR3 is TGTGCCAGCAGGCCCGGATCTGGAAACACCATATATTTT.

This clonotype was observed many times. The chain is built from TRBV6-2 or TRBV6-3 and TRBJ2-3; 13 positions agree with TRBD2. This CDR3 has 15 residues. The ends lost 2 bases at V and 4 bases at J; junction bases unmatched: 0. In germline, CDR1 is MNHEY, CDR2 SVGEGT. The DNA of the CDR3 is TGTGCCAGCAGTTACGGGACTAGCGGGGCAGATACGCAGTATTTT. This gives the protein CASSYGTSGADTQYF.